This TCR beta chain was identified during a study of molecular identifiers for immune sequencing clone quantification. The wider study: With replicates, the RNA of about 21,000 or 97,000 naive CD8 cells was split five ways and four were sequenced.

Study findings and constraints: Even with about a million naive cells present, spiked Jurkat TCR RNA from one cell was reportedly detectable.

Sorted cell numbers of about 17,000 to 1,100,000, with 10%, 30% or 50% RNA, served as input for naive CD8 libraries. A CD8+CD4-CCR7+CD45RA+ gate was used to sort naive CD8 T cells. This clonotype was seen at least ten times. Antigen: not known. TCRdb itself ran the PCR reads through MiXCR, one entry per CDR3 protein. The table has some 66,000 distinct CDR3 sequences, 19% seen once. This TCR came from a human donor in good health. Some libraries in this study had Jurkat cell RNA spiked in. Material: naive CD8+ T cells from blood, with Jurkat cell RNA spiked in. Subset here: FACS-sorted CD8+CD4-CCR7+CD45RA+ naive T cells.

CDR3 residues: CASSVSGGGPNNEQFF. The CDR3 bases are TGTGCCAGCAGTGTTAGCGGAGGGGGACCTAACAATGAGCAGTTCTTC. The V call is TRBV25-1, the J call TRBJ2-1; either TRBD1 or TRBD2 may fit D (6 bases each). V gave up 4 bases and J gave up 5 bases, with 18 bases separating them. CDR1 and CDR2 from the germline V gene are MGHDK and SYGVNS. The CDR3 is made up of 16 amino acids.